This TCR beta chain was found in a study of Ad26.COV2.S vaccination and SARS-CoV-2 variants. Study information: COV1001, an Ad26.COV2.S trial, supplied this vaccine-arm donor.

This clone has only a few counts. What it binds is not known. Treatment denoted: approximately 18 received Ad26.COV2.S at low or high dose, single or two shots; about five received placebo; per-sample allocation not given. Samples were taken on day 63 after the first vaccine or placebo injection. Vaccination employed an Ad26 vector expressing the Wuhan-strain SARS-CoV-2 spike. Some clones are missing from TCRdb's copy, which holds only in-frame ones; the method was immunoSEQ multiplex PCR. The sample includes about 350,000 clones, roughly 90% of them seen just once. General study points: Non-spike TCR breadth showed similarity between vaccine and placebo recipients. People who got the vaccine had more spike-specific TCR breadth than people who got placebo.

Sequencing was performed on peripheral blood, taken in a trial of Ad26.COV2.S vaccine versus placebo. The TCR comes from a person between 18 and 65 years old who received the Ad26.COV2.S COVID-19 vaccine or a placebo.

The CDR3 region has the DNA TGCAGCGTGCAGGGAACAGGATGGAACACTGAAGCTTTCTTT. It encodes CSVQGTGWNTEAFF. This rearrangement joins TRBV29-1 to TRBJ1-1; D might be TRBD1 (5 bases). V lost 6 bases to trimming and J lost 1 base, with 15 bases between them. This CDR3 region has 14 residues. The germline V gene encodes CDR1 SQVTM and CDR2 ANQGSEA.